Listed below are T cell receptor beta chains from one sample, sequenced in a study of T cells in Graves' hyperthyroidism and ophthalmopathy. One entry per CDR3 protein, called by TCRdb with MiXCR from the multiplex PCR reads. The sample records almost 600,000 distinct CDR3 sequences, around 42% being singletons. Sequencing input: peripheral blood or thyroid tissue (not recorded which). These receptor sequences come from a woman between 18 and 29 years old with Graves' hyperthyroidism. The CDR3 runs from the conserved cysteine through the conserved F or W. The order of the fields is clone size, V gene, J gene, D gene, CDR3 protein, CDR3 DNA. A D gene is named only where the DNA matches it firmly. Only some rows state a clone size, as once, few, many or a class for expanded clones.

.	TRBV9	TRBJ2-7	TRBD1	CASSHTRTGGYEQYF	TGTGCCAGCAGCCACACCAGGACAGGGGGCTACGAGCAGTACTTC
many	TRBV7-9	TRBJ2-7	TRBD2	CASSYPLAGDSYEQYF	TGTGCCAGCAGCTACCCGCTAGCGGGGGACTCCTACGAGCAGTACTTC
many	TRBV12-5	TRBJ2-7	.	CASGSSGTSYEQYF	TGTGCTAGTGGCTCATCAGGCACGTCCTACGAGCAGTACTTC
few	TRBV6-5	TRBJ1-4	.	CASRGGRGNEKLFF	TGTGCCAGCAGGGGAGGGAGGGGTAATGAAAAACTGTTTTTT
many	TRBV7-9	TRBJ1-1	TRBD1	CASSVGTGNAEAFF	TGTGCCAGCAGCGTCGGGACAGGGAACGCTGAAGCTTTCTTT
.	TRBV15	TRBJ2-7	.	CATSRPRGPTGTYEQYF	TGTGCCACCAGCAGACCTAGAGGGCCTACAGGAACCTACGAGCAGTACTTC
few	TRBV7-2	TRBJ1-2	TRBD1	CASSLGDRAYGYTF	TGTGCCAGCAGCTTAGGGGACAGGGCCTATGGCTACACCTTC
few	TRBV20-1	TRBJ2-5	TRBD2	CSATTGGQETQYF	TGCAGTGCTACCACGGGAGGTCAAGAGACCCAGTACTTC
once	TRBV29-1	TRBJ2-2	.	CSSLPSGGTGELFF	TGCAGCAGTTTACCCAGCGGAGGCACCGGGGAGCTGTTTTTT
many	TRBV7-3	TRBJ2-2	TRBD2	CASSLGLAHNTGELFF	TGTGCCAGCAGCTTAGGACTAGCGCATAACACCGGGGAGCTGTTTTTT
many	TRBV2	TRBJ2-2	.	CASSAGVWTYGELFF	TGTGCCAGCAGCGCAGGGGTATGGACTTACGGGGAGCTGTTTTTT
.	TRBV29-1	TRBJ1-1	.	CSSQSAMNTEAFF	TGCAGCAGCCAATCAGCCATGAACACTGAAGCTTTCTTT
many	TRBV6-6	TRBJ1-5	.	CASSKGGIGNQPQHF	TGTGCCAGCAGTAAGGGGGGGATTGGCAATCAGCCCCAGCATTTT
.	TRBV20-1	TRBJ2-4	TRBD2	CSAYSGIAKNIQYF	TGCAGTGCTTATAGCGGGATCGCCAAAAACATTCAGTACTTC
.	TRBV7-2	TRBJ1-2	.	CASSFVMFGYTF	TGTGCCAGCAGCTTTGTAATGTTTGGCTACACCTTC
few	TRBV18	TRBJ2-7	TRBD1	CASSPGTGAIEQYF	TGTGCCAGCTCACCCGGGACAGGTGCCATTGAGCAGTACTTC
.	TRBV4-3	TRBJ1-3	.	CASSQGAIPGNTIYF	TGCGCCAGCAGCCAAGGCGCCATCCCTGGAAACACCATATATTTT
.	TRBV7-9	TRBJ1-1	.	CASTSDRYTEAFF	TGTGCCAGCACCTCCGATCGTTACACTGAAGCTTTCTTT
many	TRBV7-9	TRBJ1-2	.	CASSKGTNYGYTF	TGTGCCAGCAGCAAGGGGACTAACTATGGCTACACCTTC
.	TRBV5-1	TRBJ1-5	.	CASSLGRGGQPQHF	TGCGCCAGCAGCTTGGGGAGGGGAGGGCAGCCCCAGCATTTT
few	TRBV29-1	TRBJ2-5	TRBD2	CSVDDHGTSGKETQYF	TGCAGCGTTGACGATCACGGGACTAGCGGGAAAGAGACCCAGTACTTC
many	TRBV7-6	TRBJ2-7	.	CASSRFATGSSYEQYF	TGTGCCAGCAGTCGCTTTGCGACGGGGAGCTCCTACGAGCAGTACTTC
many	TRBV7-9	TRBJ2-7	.	CASSLAAVYEQYF	TGTGCCAGCAGCTTAGCGGCGGTCTACGAGCAGTACTTC
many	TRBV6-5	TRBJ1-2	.	CASSYKGNYGYTF	TGTGCCAGCAGTTACAAGGGAAACTATGGCTACACCTTC
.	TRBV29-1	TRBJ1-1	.	CSARRGVDTEAFF	TGCAGCGCCCGGCGTGGGGTCGACACTGAAGCTTTCTTT
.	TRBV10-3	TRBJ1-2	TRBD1	CAISESRTGNYGYTF	TGTGCCATCAGTGAGTCACGGACAGGGAACTATGGCTACACCTTC
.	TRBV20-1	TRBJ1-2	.	CSAATGSGAYGYTF	TGCAGTGCTGCTACAGGGTCCGGTGCCTATGGCTACACCTTC
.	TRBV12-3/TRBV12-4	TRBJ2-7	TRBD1	CASSLVSGGKYEQYF	TGTGCCAGCAGTTTGGTGTCAGGGGGCAAGTACGAGCAGTACTTC
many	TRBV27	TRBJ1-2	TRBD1	CASSLWQGDGYTF	TGTGCCAGCAGTTTGTGGCAGGGGGATGGCTACACCTTC
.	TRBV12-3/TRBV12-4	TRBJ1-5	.	CASSPVLFSGGENQPQHF	TGTGCCAGCAGCCCCGTCTTATTCTCCGGGGGGGAGAATCAGCCCCAGCATTTT
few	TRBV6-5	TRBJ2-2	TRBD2	CASIKSGSFTGELFF	TGTGCCAGCATTAAGAGCGGGAGTTTTACCGGGGAGCTGTTTTTT
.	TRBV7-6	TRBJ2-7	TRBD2	CASGTSGIGEQYF	TGTGCCAGCGGAACTAGCGGGATTGGTGAGCAGTACTTC
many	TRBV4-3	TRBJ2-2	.	CASSQDERSGELFF	TGCGCCAGCAGCCAAGACGAGAGATCCGGGGAGCTGTTTTTT
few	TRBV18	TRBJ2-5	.	CASSPDRRGGQETQYF	TGTGCCAGCTCACCAGACAGGAGAGGAGGGCAAGAGACCCAGTACTTC
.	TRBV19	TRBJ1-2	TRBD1	CASSIDAGTENYGYTF	TGTGCCAGTAGTATAGACGCGGGGACAGAAAACTATGGCTACACCTTC
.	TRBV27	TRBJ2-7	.	CASSAHPGAPEQYF	TGTGCCAGCAGTGCACACCCCGGGGCCCCGGAGCAGTACTTC
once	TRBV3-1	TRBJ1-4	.	CASTQGYRAKLFF	TGTGCCAGCACCCAAGGGTACCGGGCGAAACTGTTTTTT
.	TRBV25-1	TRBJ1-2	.	CASSATAQGDYGYTF	TGTGCCAGCAGTGCCACTGCACAGGGCGACTATGGCTACACCTTC
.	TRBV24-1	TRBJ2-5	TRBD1	CATSDRGGIETQYF	TGTGCCACCAGTGACAGAGGGGGCATAGAGACCCAGTACTTC
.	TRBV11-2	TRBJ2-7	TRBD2	CASRGVKGYEQYF	TGTGCCAGCCGGGGGGTTAAAGGCTACGAGCAGTACTTC
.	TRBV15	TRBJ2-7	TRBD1	CATSSATDRDPYEQYF	TGTGCCACCAGCAGTGCGACGGACAGGGACCCCTACGAGCAGTACTTC
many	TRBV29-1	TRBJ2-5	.	CSQDGHSYQETQYF	TGCAGCCAAGATGGACATTCGTACCAAGAGACCCAGTACTTC
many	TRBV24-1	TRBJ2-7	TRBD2	CATSDAGRGSYEQYF	TGTGCCACCAGTGATGCCGGGAGGGGATCCTACGAGCAGTACTTC
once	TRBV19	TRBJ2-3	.	CASSPPFMSFGADTQYF	TGTGCCAGTAGTCCCCCCTTTATGAGTTTTGGCGCAGATACGCAGTATTTT
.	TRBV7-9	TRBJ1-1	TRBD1	CASSSRQGAWAEAFF	TGTGCCAGCAGCAGCAGACAGGGGGCGTGGGCTGAAGCTTTCTTT
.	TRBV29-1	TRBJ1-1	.	CSVADNPVNTEAFF	TGCAGCGTCGCGGACAATCCGGTGAACACTGAAGCTTTCTTT
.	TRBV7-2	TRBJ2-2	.	CASSLVMGSCFF	.
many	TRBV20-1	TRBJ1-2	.	CSARLRPLGQGYTF	TGCAGTGCTAGACTTCGCCCCCTAGGACAGGGCTACACCTTC
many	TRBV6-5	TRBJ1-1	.	CASSEVGGKRTEAFF	TGTGCCAGCAGTGAAGTAGGGGGAAAACGCACTGAAGCTTTCTTT
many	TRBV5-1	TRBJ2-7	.	CASSSVPYEQYF	TGCGCCAGCAGCTCGGTCCCCTACGAGCAGTACTTC
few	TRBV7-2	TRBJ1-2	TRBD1	CASSPPGQGYSHGYTF	TGTGCCAGCAGCCCTCCGGGACAGGGTTATTCGCATGGCTACACCTTC
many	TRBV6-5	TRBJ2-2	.	CASSYSVDRELFF	TGTGCCAGCAGTTACTCGGTCGACCGGGAGCTGTTTTTT
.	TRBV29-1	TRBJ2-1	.	CSVWGALGDSYNEQFF	TGCAGCGTCTGGGGAGCATTAGGAGACTCCTACAATGAGCAGTTCTTC
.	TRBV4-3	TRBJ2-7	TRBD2	CASSQASGRFFYEQYF	TGCGCCAGCAGCCAAGCCAGCGGGAGATTTTTTTACGAGCAGTACTTC
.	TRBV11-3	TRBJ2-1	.	CASTKSWGGEDEQFF	TGTGCCAGCACCAAAAGTTGGGGCGGGGAGGATGAGCAGTTCTTC
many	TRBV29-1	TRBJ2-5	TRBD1	CSVVRDRGTETQYF	TGCAGCGTTGTCCGGGACAGGGGGACGGAGACCCAGTACTTC
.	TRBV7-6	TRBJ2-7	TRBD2	CASSPTGTSVTEQYF	TGCGCCAGCAGCCCGACCGGGACTAGCGTTACCGAGCAGTACTTC
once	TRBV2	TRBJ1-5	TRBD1	CASSETGGGNQPQHF	TGTGCCAGCAGTGAGACAGGGGGCGGCAATCAGCCCCAGCATTTT
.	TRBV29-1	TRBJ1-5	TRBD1	CSVATGGDQPQHF	TGCAGCGTTGCGACAGGGGGCGACCAGCCCCAGCATTTT